Shown below are 14 T cell receptor beta chains from a single sample sequenced in a study of human T cells and chemical hapten exposure. TCRdb reanalysed the RACE reads using MiXCR and keeps one entry per CDR3 protein. The table records around 300,000 distinct CDR3 sequences, around 5.5% of them present only once. Time point here: pre-sensitization, week 0. The treatment here: therapeutic diphenylcyclopropenone sensitization with weekly scalp DPC. The specimen comprised whole blood, sampled in connection with sensitization to the hapten diphenylcyclopropenone (DPC). Source of these receptors: a woman aged 18 to 35 with alopecia areata. Some clones in this sample may be carry-over from other donors' samples.

This chain joins TRBV4-3 and TRBJ2-1; 7 bases map to TRBD2. The CDR3 has 16 amino acids. Germline trimming cut 0 bases from V and 3 bases from J; bases unmatched to any gene: 5. Per germline, CDR1 LGHNA and CDR2 YSLEER. The CDR3 loop is CASSQEAGGFYNEQFF. CDR3 coding DNA: TGCGCCAGCAGCCAAGAGGCCGGGGGGTTCTACAATGAGCAGTTCTTC.

This clonotype has just a few counts. The chain employs TRBV20-1 and TRBJ1-6; the D gene is possibly TRBD1 (5 bases). Germline loops: CDR1 DFQATT, CDR2 SNEGSKA (reference sequence). The CDR3 sequence is 15 residues long. V was clipped by 4 bases and J by 0 bases, with 10 bases between them. The CDR3 here is CSATPGSSYNSPLHF. The CDR3 bases are TGCAGTGCTACCCCAGGGAGCTCCTATAATTCACCCCTCCACTTT.

This clonotype was observed at least ten times. The chain has TRBV12-3 or TRBV12-4 and TRBJ1-6; D unresolved. V lost 1 base and J 9 bases, leaving 10 bases between the germline ends. CDR3 size: 14 residues. The CDR3 loop reads CASSLGQDTSPLHF. The CDR3 DNA follows: TGTGCCAGCAGTTTAGGGCAGGATACTTCACCCCTCCACTTT.

V usage is TRBV12-5 and J usage is TRBJ1-1, with D tentatively TRBD1 (6 bases). Trimming left V 4 bases short and J 4 bases short, with 10 bases between. CDR1 is LGHNT, CDR2 FRNRAP, per germline. CDR3 size: 13 residues. As DNA, the CDR3 is TGTGCTAGTGGTTCGGGGGCAGGCACTGAAGCTTTCTTT. Amino acids: CASGSGAGTEAFF.

The J gene is TRBJ2-4, the V gene TRBV6-1; a weak D match, TRBD1 (5 bases). The CDR3 consists of 16 residues. With 5 bases removed from V and 5 bases from J, the gap between germline ends came to 19 bases. The germline CDR1 and CDR2 sequences are MNHNS and SASEGT. The CDR3 loop reads CASSFDSWVVQNIQYF. DNA for the CDR3: TGTGCCAGCAGTTTTGACAGTTGGGTCGTCCAAAACATTCAGTACTTC.

In this sample, this clonotype turned up many times. The chain links TRBV2 to TRBJ2-7; D is possibly TRBD1 (7 bases). V lost 7 bases and J lost 2, with 12 bases in between. CDR3 length: 13 residues. CDR1 and CDR2 from the germline V gene are SNHLY and FYNNEI. CDR3 amino acids: CASTGGQPYEQYF. Here the CDR3 DNA reads TGTGCCAGCACCGGGGGACAGCCCTACGAGCAGTACTTC.

The CDR3 DNA reads TGTGCCACCTGGGGACTAGCGGGGGAAGGGGAGCAGTTCTTC. This encodes CATWGLAGEGEQFF. The chain couples TRBV24-1 to TRBJ2-1, with 14 bases matching TRBD2. CDR1 and CDR2 (germline): KGHDR, SFDVKD. Trimming removed 9 bases from V and 10 bases from J; junction bases left unmatched: 7. The length of the CDR3 is 14 residues.

Ten or more counts support this clonotype. This chain links TRBV7-9 with TRBJ2-1; D may be TRBD1 (5 bases). CDR1 is SEHNR and CDR2 is FQNEAQ in the germline V gene (reference sequence). This CDR3 is 11 amino acids long. V lost 7 bases and J 6 bases, leaving 7 bases between the germline ends. The CDR3 here is CASIGANEQFF. CDR3 nucleotides: TGTGCCAGCATTGGGGCCAATGAGCAGTTCTTC.

This clonotype was found many times. This chain connects TRBV10-3 to TRBJ2-5, with 9 bases fitting TRBD1. CDR3 length equals 15 residues. From germline, CDR1 is ENHRY and CDR2 SYGVKD. With 5 bases clipped from V and 0 bases from J, the junction kept 4 bases outside the gene matches. The CDR3 sequence is CAISRTGENQETQYF. CDR3 nucleotides: TGTGCCATCAGTAGGACAGGGGAAAACCAAGAGACCCAGTACTTC.

The sample holds many counts of this clonotype. The chain joins TRBV20-1 to TRBJ2-3; a possible D gene is TRBD1 (5 bases). The V end was cut by 6 bases, the J end by 0 bases, with 16 bases between. This CDR3 region has 15 residues. The germline V gene has CDR1 DFQATT and CDR2 SNEGSKA (reference sequence). The CDR3 nucleotides are TGCAGTGCAGGGGTGGCTACCACTAGCACAGATACGCAGTATTTT. This codes for CSAGVATTSTDTQYF.

This clonotype was seen repeatedly, ten times or more. This chain uses TRBV12-3 or TRBV12-4 with TRBJ2-5; maybe TRBD2 (5 bases). V lost 2 bases and J lost 9, with 13 bases in between. This CDR3 region has 13 residues. CDR3 sequence (DNA): TGTGCCAGCAGTTTAAAAGATCCCGGGGCCCAGTACTTC. As protein: CASSLKDPGAQYF.

This clonotype turned up a few times. The V call is TRBV7-2, the J call TRBJ2-3, with D perhaps TRBD1 or TRBD2 (5 bases each). Germline values: CDR1 SGHTA, CDR2 FQGNSA. Trimming stripped 1 base from V and 6 bases from J, with 14 bases between. The CDR3 runs 15 residues. CDR3 sequence (DNA): TGTGCCAGCAGCTTAGAGGGGCTAGCAGCGGATACGCAGTATTTT. It codes for CASSLEGLAADTQYF.

In this sample, this clonotype turned up a few times. V usage is TRBV2 and J usage is TRBJ1-6; D is uncertain. The CDR3 is 15 amino acids. V lost 5 bases to trimming and J lost 9 bases, with 17 bases between them. The germline V gene encodes CDR1 SNHLY and CDR2 FYNNEI. CDR3 in amino acids: CASSPQWSSASPLHF. The CDR3 DNA reads TGTGCCAGCAGTCCTCAGTGGTCCTCTGCTTCACCCCTCCACTTT.

The chain couples TRBV29-1 to TRBJ2-7; D perhaps matches TRBD2 (7 bases). Deletions cut 8 bases from V and 5 bases from J, with 22 bases between. Germline V CDR1 and CDR2: SQVTM, ANQGSEA. The CDR3 length is 14 residues. The CDR3 DNA reads as TGCAGCACTGCGACGGGGGGCGAGGGTAACGAGCAGTACTTC. This sequence encodes CSTATGGEGNEQYF.